The clone carrying this T cell receptor (beta chain) was observed a single time. The protocol was immunoSEQ multiplex PCR, while the TCRdb copy is restricted to in-frame clones and leaves out a portion. The sample contains approximately 170,000 clones, 90% to 95% of which appear only once. The sample originates from a study of control samples from healthy donors and cancer patients. The CDR3 length is 15 residues. V was shortened by 0 bases and J by 4 bases, with 12 bases between the two germline ends. Germline V gene lookup returns CDR1 SGHTS and CDR2 YDEGEE. The sample was blood. This TCR was sampled from a woman aged 25 to 39 in good health. The V gene is TRBV5-8, the J gene TRBJ2-3, with D perhaps being TRBD1 or TRBD2 (6 bases each). The CDR3, as DNA: TGTGCCAGCAGCTTGGAGGCGAGGGGGGCAGATACGCAGTATTTT. Amino acid sequence: CASSLEARGADTQYF.